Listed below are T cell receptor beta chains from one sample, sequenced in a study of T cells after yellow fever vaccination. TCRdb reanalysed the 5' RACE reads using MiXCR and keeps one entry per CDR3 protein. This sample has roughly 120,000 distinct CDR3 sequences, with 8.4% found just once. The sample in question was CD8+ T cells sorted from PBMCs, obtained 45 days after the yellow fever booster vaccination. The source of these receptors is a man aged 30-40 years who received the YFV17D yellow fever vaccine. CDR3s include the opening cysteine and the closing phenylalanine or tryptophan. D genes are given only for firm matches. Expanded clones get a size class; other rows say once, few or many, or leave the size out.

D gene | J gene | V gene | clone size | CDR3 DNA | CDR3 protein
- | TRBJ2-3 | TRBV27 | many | TGTGCCAGCACACATGGAGCATTCGGTACAGATACGCAGTATTTT | CASTHGAFGTDTQYF
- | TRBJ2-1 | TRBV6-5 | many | TGTGCCAGCAGTTACTCGAGAGGCTCACAGGAATTCTTC | CASSYSRGSQEFF
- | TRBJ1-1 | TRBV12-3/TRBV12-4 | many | TGTGCCAGCAGTTTATCCGGGGGTAGGACTGAAGCTTTCTTT | CASSLSGGRTEAFF
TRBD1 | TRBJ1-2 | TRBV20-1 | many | TGCAGTGCTAGAGATCGGGACAGGAGCTATGGCTACACCTTC | CSARDRDRSYGYTF
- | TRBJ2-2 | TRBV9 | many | TGTGCCAGTACCCAGAACACCGGGGAGCTGTTTTTT | CASTQNTGELFF
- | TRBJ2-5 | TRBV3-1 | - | TGTGCCAGCAGCCAAACGACCGGTGTGGGGGAGACCCAGTACTTC | CASSQTTGVGETQYF
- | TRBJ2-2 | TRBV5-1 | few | TGCGCCAGCAGCTTGTACGGGGGCACCGGGGAGCTGTTTTTT | CASSLYGGTGELFF
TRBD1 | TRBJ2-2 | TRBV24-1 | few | TGTGCCACCAGTGATTTAAGGGGGCGCACCGGGGAGCTGTTTTTT | CATSDLRGRTGELFF
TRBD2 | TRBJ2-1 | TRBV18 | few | TGTGCCAGCTCAGAGGGGTGGACTAGCTCCTACAATGAGCAGTTCTTC | CASSEGWTSSYNEQFF
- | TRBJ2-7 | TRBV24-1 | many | TGTGCCACCAGTGCTACCGGATCCTACGAGCAGTACTTC | CATSATGSYEQYF
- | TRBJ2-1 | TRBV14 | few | TGTGCCAGCAGCCCCCTGTTTGGGTCCTACAATGAGCAGTTCTTC | CASSPLFGSYNEQFF
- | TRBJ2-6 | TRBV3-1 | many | TGTGCCAGCAGCCTAACAAGCTCTGGGGCCAACGTCCTGACTTTC | CASSLTSSGANVLTF
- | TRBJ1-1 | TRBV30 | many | TGTGCCTGGAACGTTAATTCGAACACTGAAGCTTTCTTT | CAWNVNSNTEAFF
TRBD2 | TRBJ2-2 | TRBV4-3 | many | TGCGCCAGCAGCCAGATGACTAGCGGGGGCATGCGAGGGGAGCTGTTTTTT | CASSQMTSGGMRGELFF
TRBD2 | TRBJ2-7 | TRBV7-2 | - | TGTGCCAGCAGCTTAGAGCGGGAGGGAAGCTCCTACGAGCAGTACTTC | CASSLEREGSSYEQYF
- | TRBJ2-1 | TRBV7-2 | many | TGTGCCAGCAGCTTGTTCCAGGAGGCAAATGAGCAGTTCTTC | CASSLFQEANEQFF
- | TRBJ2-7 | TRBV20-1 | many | TGCAGTGCTAGAGAAGTGGAGAGAGAGCAGTACTTC | CSAREVEREQYF
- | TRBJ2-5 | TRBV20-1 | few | TGCAGTGCTAGAGGGACTAACGGAGGAGAGACCCAGTACTTC | CSARGTNGGETQYF
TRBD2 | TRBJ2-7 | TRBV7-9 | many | TGTGCCAGCAGCTCGAGTGACGATTTAGCGGGCGGGTACGAGCAGTACTTC | CASSSSDDLAGGYEQYF
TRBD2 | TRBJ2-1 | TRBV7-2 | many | TGTGCCAGCAGCTGGGGTAGCGGGACTTGGGATGAGCAGTTCTTC | CASSWGSGTWDEQFF
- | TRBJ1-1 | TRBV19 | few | TGTGCCAGTAGTATGGGCGGATGGAACACTGAAGCTTTCTTT | CASSMGGWNTEAFF
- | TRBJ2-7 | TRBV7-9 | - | TGTGCCAGCAGCCCGACAGGTCGCTACGAGCAGTACTTC | CASSPTGRYEQYF
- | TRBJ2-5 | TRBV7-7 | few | TGTGCTAGCAGCCTCACCCCGGGGTCACGGGAGACCCAGTACTTC | CASSLTPGSRETQYF
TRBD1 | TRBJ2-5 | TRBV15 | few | TGTGCCACCAGCAAACAGGGGGCCCAAGAGACCCAGTACTTC | CATSKQGAQETQYF
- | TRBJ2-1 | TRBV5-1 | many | TGCGCCAGCAGCCCCGCGTTAGTTGCGCATGAGCAGTTCTTC | CASSPALVAHEQFF
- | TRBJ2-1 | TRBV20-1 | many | TGCAGTGCTAGCGGGGTGTTCCCTTCCGATGAGCAGTTCTTC | CSASGVFPSDEQFF
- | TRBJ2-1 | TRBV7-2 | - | TGTGCCAGCAGCTTAGTGGGCGGGGTAGACAATGAGCAGTTCTTC | CASSLVGGVDNEQFF
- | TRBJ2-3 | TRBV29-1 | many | TGCAGCGTTGTTGGCGCTGGGCCCACAGATACGCAGTATTTT | CSVVGAGPTDTQYF
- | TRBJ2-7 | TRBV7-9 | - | TGTGCCAGCAGCCTACCGGGCTCCCGGGGGGAGCAGTACTTC | CASSLPGSRGEQYF
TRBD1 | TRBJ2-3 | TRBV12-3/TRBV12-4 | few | TGTGCCAGCAGTTTAAACAGGGGGCCGTCTAGCACAGATACGCAGTATTTT | CASSLNRGPSSTDTQYF
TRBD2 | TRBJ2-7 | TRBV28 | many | TGTGCCAGCTCCATAGCGGGAGGGGTGTACGAGCAGTACTTC | CASSIAGGVYEQYF
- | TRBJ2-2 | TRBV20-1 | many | TGCAGTGCTAGAGATCTAGACTACGCGAGCACCGGGGAGCTGTTTTTT | CSARDLDYASTGELFF
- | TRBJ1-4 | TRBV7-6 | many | TGTGCCAGCAGCCAGAATGCGGCTAATGAAAAACTGTTTTTT | CASSQNAANEKLFF
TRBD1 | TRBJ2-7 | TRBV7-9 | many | TGTGCCAGCAGCCTGACCGGGACAGCATACGAGCAGTACTTC | CASSLTGTAYEQYF
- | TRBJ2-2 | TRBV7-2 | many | TGTGCCAACGGGCCCGCCGGCACCGGGGAGCTGTTTTTT | CANGPAGTGELFF
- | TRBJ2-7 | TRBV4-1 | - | TGCGCCAGCAGCCAAGATTGGGTCCGGCGCTACGAGCAGTACTTC | CASSQDWVRRYEQYF
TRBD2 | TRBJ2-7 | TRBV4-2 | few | TGTGCCAGCAGCCAAGGGGAGGGAGGGGCTTACGAGCAGTACTTC | CASSQGEGGAYEQYF
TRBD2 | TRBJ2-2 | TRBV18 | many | TGTGCCAGCTCACCAACGCGGGAGAAGGACACCGGGGAGCTGTTTTTT | CASSPTREKDTGELFF
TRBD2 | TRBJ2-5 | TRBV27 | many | TGTGCCAGCAGTCCAGTTGGACTAGCGGACCAAGAGACCCAGTACTTC | CASSPVGLADQETQYF
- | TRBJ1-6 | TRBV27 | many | TGTGCCAGCAGACGGAATAGTTGGGACGGAGCTAATTCACCCCTCCACTTT | CASRRNSWDGANSPLHF
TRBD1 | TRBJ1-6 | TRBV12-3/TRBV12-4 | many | TGTGCCAGCAGTCCTACAGGGGGCGGTTCACCCCTCCACTTT | CASSPTGGGSPLHF
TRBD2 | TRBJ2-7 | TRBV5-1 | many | TGCGCCAGCAGCTGGACTAGCGACTACGAGCAGTACTTC | CASSWTSDYEQYF
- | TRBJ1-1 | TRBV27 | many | TGTGCCAGCAGTTTTCTGGCAGGAAACACTGAAGCTTTCTTT | CASSFLAGNTEAFF
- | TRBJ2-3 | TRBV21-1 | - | TGTGCCAGCCCGCAGCGGTTTTACACAGATACGCAGTATTTT | CASPQRFYTDTQYF
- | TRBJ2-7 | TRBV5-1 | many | TGCGCCAGCAGCTTGGAAGGGTCCGAATACGAGCAGTACTTC | CASSLEGSEYEQYF
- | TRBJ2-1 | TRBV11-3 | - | TGTGCCAGCAGCCCTCCCCTCGGCGATGAGCAGTTCTTC | CASSPPLGDEQFF